This T cell receptor (beta chain) was profiled in a study of T cells after yellow fever vaccination. TCRdb recomputed calls from the 5' RACE reads with MiXCR, one row per CDR3 protein. The table shows just under 600,000 distinct CDR3 sequences, with less than 15% occurring only once. The CDR3 has 11 amino acids. The source is a man aged 30-40 years who received the YFV17D yellow fever vaccine. The J gene is TRBJ2-2, the V gene TRBV21-1. TRBV21-1 is given as a pseudogene. This material consisted of PBMCs, taken on the day of the yellow fever booster vaccination. The CDR3 protein is CASSTTDELFF. The CDR3 nucleotides are TGTGCCAGCAGCACCACGGATGAGCTGTTTTTT.